A single sample is the source of the 9 T cell receptor beta chains below, sequenced in a study of blood T cell repertoires in COVID-19. The data were produced by immunoSEQ multiplex PCR, yet TCRdb's version contains in-frame clones alone and is incomplete. Here the sample spans approximately 240,000 clones, roughly 84% being singletons. Material: peripheral blood. Receptors originate from a woman aged 55 to 70 with acute or convalescent COVID-19.

J is TRBJ2-3 and V is TRBV6-5, with TRBD1 identical over 9 bases. V dropped 5 bases and J dropped 4; count of bases not matched to a gene: 4. This CDR3 is built from 14 residues. The germline V gene encodes CDR1 MNHEY and CDR2 SVGAGI. The CDR3 loop reads CASSPGQGPDTQYF. In DNA form, the CDR3 reads TGTGCCAGCAGTCCGGGACAGGGCCCAGATACGCAGTATTTT.

The rearrangement joins TRBV30 to TRBJ2-7, with 7 bases matching TRBD1. V shed 1 base, J shed 9 bases, and the junction held 9 bases outside the gene matches. CDR1 is GTSNPN, CDR2 SVGIG, per germline (reference sequence). The CDR3 has 13 residues. DNA for the CDR3: TGTGCCTGGAGTGGAAGACAGGGCCAGGGGCAGTACTTC. It specifies CAWSGRQGQGQYF.

The V call is TRBV28, the J call TRBJ2-7, with D possibly being TRBD2 (5 bases). The germline CDR1 and CDR2 sequences are MDHEN and SYDVKM. The CDR3 extends over 16 amino acids. Trimming shortened V by 1 base and J by 1 base, and 14 bases separated the two germline ends. CDR3 DNA sequence: TGTGCCAGCAGTTTATCATTAGCGCTACTATCCTACGAGCAGTACTTC. Protein product: CASSLSLALLSYEQYF. The variable domain in full, completed from reference TRBV28 and TRBJ2-7, reads DVKVTQSSRYLVKRTGEKVFLECVQDMDHENMFWYRQDPGLGLRLIYFSYDVKMKEKGDIPEGYSVSREKKERFSLILESASTNQTSMYLCASSLSLALLSYEQYFGPGTRLTVT.

The chain uses TRBV5-5 and TRBJ2-7, with 7 bases identical to TRBD1. The length of the CDR3 is 15 residues. CDR1 SGHKS and CDR2 YYEKEE come from the germline V gene (reference sequence). Trimming at V came to 0 bases and at J to 4 bases, leaving 7 bases not matched to a gene. CDR3 residues: CASSLEGQLSYEQYF. CDR3 DNA: TGTGCCAGCAGCTTGGAGGGACAGCTTTCTTACGAGCAGTACTTC.

V and J are TRBV6-5 and TRBJ1-5; TRBD1 matches 7 bases. V dropped 7 bases and J dropped 3; count of bases not matched to a gene: 6. The germline gives CDR1 MNHEY, CDR2 SVGAGI. The CDR3 consists of 14 residues. The CDR3 is CASTKGASNQPQHF. In DNA form, the CDR3 reads TGTGCCAGCACGAAGGGGGCCTCCAATCAGCCCCAGCATTTT.

The chain uses TRBV6-6 and TRBJ1-5; D gene unclear. The V and J ends lost 2 bases and 6 bases respectively, with 8 bases between them. The CDR3 sequence is 13 residues long. Germline V gene sequence: CDR1 MNHNY, CDR2 SVGAGI (reference sequence). The CDR3 DNA follows: TGTGCCAGCAGTTACGTTTCGGTTCAGCCCCAGCATTTT. It encodes CASSYVSVQPQHF.

This chain connects TRBV7-2 to TRBJ2-7; D may be TRBD1 (6 bases). V was trimmed by 1 base and J by 12 bases, leaving 13 bases between them. The CDR3 length is 12 residues. The germline gives CDR1 SGHTA, CDR2 FQGNSA. The CDR3 DNA reads TGTGCCAGCAGCTTAGGTCGCACAGGGTCGTACTTC. This gives the protein CASSLGRTGSYF. Combining the CDR3 with reference TRBV7-2 and TRBJ2-7 gives the whole variable domain GAGVSQSPSNKVTEKGKDVELRCDPISGHTALYWYRQSLGQGLEFLIYFQGNSAPDKSGLPSDRFSAERTGGSVSTLTIQRTQQEDSAVYLCASSLGRTGSYFGPGTRLTVT.

The genes are TRBV7-2 and TRBJ1-1, with D hard to call. Trimming left V 1 base short and J 3 bases short, with 12 bases between. The CDR3 spans 15 residues. CDR1 and CDR2 from the germline V gene are SGHTA and FQGNSA. CDR3 bases: TGTGCCAGCAGCTTAGGCCGGGGATATTACACTGAAGCTTTCTTT. Protein: CASSLGRGYYTEAFF.

This clone is a singleton in its sample. Other DNA sequences in the same sample also yield this CDR3. The chain uses TRBV19 and TRBJ1-5, with no clear D. The V and J ends lost 4 bases and 2 bases respectively, with 6 bases between them. This CDR3 region has 13 residues. Germline loops: CDR1 LNHDA, CDR2 SQIVND (reference sequence). This chain's CDR3 is CASSTQGNQPQHF. CDR3 nucleotides: TGTGCCAGTAGTACCCAGGGCAATCAGCCCCAGCATTTT.